What follows are 18 T cell receptor beta chains derived from one specimen sequenced in a study of shared T cell receptors in the human thymus. TCRdb keeps only in-frame clones here, not all; method: immunoSEQ multiplex PCR. The sample contains about 660,000 clones, roughly 90% of which appear only once. In addition, the sample was reused for a study of human thymus T cells.

Sequencing was done on a sample of thymocytes. Every receptor here comes from a boy under three years old with a congenital heart defect.

This rearrangement joins TRBV27 to TRBJ1-5; 10 nucleotides line up with TRBD1. Germline-derived CDR1 and CDR2 are MNHEY and SMNVEV (reference sequence). The CDR3 runs to 16 residues. The J segment lost 6 bases and the V segment lost 5 bases, leaving 10 bases of the junction unmatched. The CDR3 DNA reads TGTGCCAGCAGTCCTTTGGGACAGGGGATCGGTCAGCCCCAGCATTTT. Translation: CASSPLGQGIGQPQHF.

On this clone: The sample holds other DNA sequences that translate to the same CDR3. The chain couples TRBV15 to TRBJ2-7; no reliable D call. The CDR3 has 13 residues. Trimming removed 0 bases at V and 3 bases at J, with 6 bases between. The germline gives CDR1 LNHNV, CDR2 YYDKDF (reference sequence). The CDR3, as DNA: TGTGCCACCAGCAGAGATCGTGTCTACGAGCAGTACTTC. Its protein is CATSRDRVYEQYF. The full variable domain, its missing parts supplied by reference TRBV15 and TRBJ2-7, is DAMVIQNPRYQVTQFGKPVTLSCSQTLNHNVMYWYQQKSSQAPKLLFHYYDKDFNNEADTPDNFQSRRPNTSFCFLDIRSPGLGDTAMYLCATSRDRVYEQYFGPGTRLTVT.

The chain couples TRBV5-1 to TRBJ1-1; 9 nucleotides line up with TRBD1. The CDR3 extends over 17 amino acids. Germline values: CDR1 SGHRS, CDR2 YFSETQ. The ends lost 0 bases at V and 7 bases at J; junction bases unmatched: 13. CDR3 residues: CASSLADDRTGAVEAFF. CDR3 coding DNA: TGCGCCAGCAGCTTGGCCGACGACAGGACAGGGGCTGTTGAAGCTTTCTTT.

The chain couples TRBV27 to TRBJ2-7, with D perhaps TRBD1 (6 bases). V was clipped by 5 bases and J by 5 bases, with 13 bases between them. CDR3 length: 13 residues. Germline assignment: CDR1 MNHEY and CDR2 SMNVEV (reference sequence). The CDR3 DNA reads as TGTGCCAGCAGTCCTGGGGGCAACCACGAGCAGTACTTC. This sequence encodes CASSPGGNHEQYF.

The chain couples TRBV7-2 to TRBJ2-7; TRBD2 matches at 8 bases. The V segment lost 2 bases and the J segment 3 bases; nucleotides outside the gene matches: 9. This CDR3 is built from 16 residues. Germline V gene lookup returns CDR1 SGHTA and CDR2 FQGNSA. CDR3 residues: CASSLLSGLADYEQYF. CDR3 nucleotide sequence: TGTGCCAGCAGCTTACTCTCCGGACTAGCTGACTACGAGCAGTACTTC.

V is TRBV7-3 and J is TRBJ2-1; 7 nucleotides line up with TRBD2. Germline-derived CDR1 and CDR2 are SGHTA and FQGTGA. There are 19 residues in the CDR3. V lost 5 bases to trimming and J lost 0 bases; unmatched junction nucleotides: 16. The DNA for the CDR3 is TGTGCCAGCAGCCCCAAGGCTAGCGGCCCGATAAGCTCCTACAATGAGCAGTTCTTC. Its translation: CASSPKASGPISSYNEQFF.

The chain joins TRBV27 to TRBJ2-6, with D maybe TRBD1 (5 bases). The germline CDR1 and CDR2 sequences are MNHEY and SMNVEV (reference sequence). V lost 2 bases and J 0 bases, leaving 17 bases between the germline ends. CDR3 length: 19 residues. The CDR3 nucleotides read TGTGCCAGCAGTTTAGGGCCAGGGTTGTCATTCTCTGGGGCCAACGTCCTGACTTTC. Its translation: CASSLGPGLSFSGANVLTF. The whole variable domain, remainder taken from reference TRBV27 and TRBJ2-6, is EAQVTQNPRYLITVTGKKLTVTCSQNMNHEYMSWYRQDPGLGLRQIYYSMNVEVTDKGDVPEGYKVSRKEKRNFPLILESPSPNQTSLYFCASSLGPGLSFSGANVLTFGAGSRLTVL.

The CDR3: CASSSGLAGATYEQYF. The CDR3 DNA is TGTGCCAGCAGTTCCGGACTAGCGGGAGCTACCTACGAGCAGTACTTC. The chain uses TRBV2 and TRBJ2-7; TRBD2 matches at 13 bases. The CDR3 runs 16 residues. The germline V gene has CDR1 SNHLY and CDR2 FYNNEI. V gave up 5 bases and J gave up 2 bases; unmatched junction bases: 6.

J is TRBJ1-4 and V is TRBV30; D uncertain. With 2 bases removed from V and 5 bases from J, the gap between germline ends came to 15 bases. The length of the CDR3 is 15 residues. Germline CDR1 reads GTSNPN; CDR2 reads SVGIG (reference sequence). The CDR3 DNA reads as TGTGCCTGGAGTCGAGATCGGGAACTAAATGAAAAACTGTTTTTT. Translated, it gives CAWSRDRELNEKLFF. The entire variable domain, with the rest obtained from reference TRBV30 and TRBJ1-4, is as follows: SQTIHQWPATLVQPVGSPLSLECTVEGTSNPNLYWYRQAAGRGLQLLFYSVGIGQISSEVPQNLSASRPQDRQFILSSKKLLLSDSGFYLCAWSRDRELNEKLFFGSGTQLSVL.

The chain uses TRBV4-3 and TRBJ2-5; D possibly corresponds to TRBD2 (6 bases). Germline V gene sequence: CDR1 LGHNA, CDR2 YSLEER. V was trimmed by 0 bases and J by 4 bases, leaving 15 bases between them. This CDR3 spans 16 amino acids. The CDR3 coding sequence is TGCGCCAGCAGCCAAGATCCATCGGGAGCTCTAGAGACCCAGTACTTC. It translates to CASSQDPSGALETQYF.

The rearrangement uses TRBV27 and TRBJ1-4; weak D call: TRBD1 (6 bases). The CDR3 contains 15 residues. Trimming pared 1 base from V and 3 bases from J, leaving 9 bases between. Germline CDR1 is MNHEY and CDR2 is SMNVEV (reference sequence). CDR3 sequence (DNA): TGTGCCAGCAGTTTATACAGGGTCCCTAATGAAAAACTGTTTTTT. Its translation is CASSLYRVPNEKLFF.

This clone was picked up a small number of times. For the CDR3, the DNA is TGTGCCAGCAGTTTATCGTTCCCTCGAGGGAGGGCCCTTATCGACGAGCAGTACTTC. Translated, it gives CASSLSFPRGRALIDEQYF. This chain uses TRBV28 with TRBJ2-7, with TRBD2 matching over 7 bases. J gave up 5 bases and V 1 base, and 20 bases lay outside the gene matches. The CDR3 loop spans 19 amino acids. Germline CDR1 and CDR2: MDHEN and SYDVKM.

The V gene is TRBV7-6, the J gene TRBJ2-7; possible D gene TRBD2, 6 bases. This CDR3 contains 14 residues. Germline V lookup: CDR1 SGHVS, CDR2 FNYEAQ. V gave up 1 base and J gave up 7 bases, with 14 bases separating them. The CDR3 nucleotides read TGTGCCAGCAGCTTAGAAGCGGGTAGAGGGGAGCAGTACTTC. Translating it yields CASSLEAGRGEQYF.

The chain's CDR3 is CAWSVHPTSGLNTGELFF. As DNA, the CDR3 is TGTGCCTGGAGTGTACACCCGACTAGCGGCTTGAACACCGGGGAGCTGTTTTTT. The chain joins TRBV30 to TRBJ2-2, with 9 bases fitting TRBD2. V dropped 0 bases and J dropped 1; count of bases not matched to a gene: 9. The V gene's germline CDR1 is GTSNPN and CDR2 SVGIG (reference sequence). The CDR3 has 18 amino acids.

The chain uses TRBV19 and TRBJ1-5, with 7 bases that match TRBD1. CDR1 LNHDA and CDR2 SQIVND come from the germline V gene (reference sequence). The ends lost 7 bases at V and 9 bases at J; junction bases unmatched: 6. The CDR3 has 12 amino acids. The CDR3: CASNLRQGPQHF. The CDR3 coding sequence is TGTGCCAGTAACCTTCGACAGGGGCCCCAGCATTTT.

In DNA, the CDR3 is TGTGCCAGCAGCTTAGGGGGGGTAAACACTGAAGCTTTCTTT. Amino acid sequence: CASSLGGVNTEAFF. The rearrangement uses TRBV11-2 and TRBJ1-1, with D possibly TRBD1 on 5 matching bases. The ends were cut back, 1 base at V and 2 bases at J, with 8 bases in the middle. The CDR3 covers 14 residues. Germline V gene sequence: CDR1 SGHAT, CDR2 FQNNGV.

The chain combines TRBV19 with TRBJ2-7; D possibly corresponds to TRBD2 (6 bases). The germline CDR1 and CDR2 sequences are LNHDA and SQIVND (reference sequence). Trimming removed 6 bases at V and 3 bases at J, with 15 bases between. The CDR3 is made up of 14 amino acids. This chain's CDR3 is CASRERVGLYEQYF. Here the CDR3 DNA reads TGTGCCAGTAGAGAGCGGGTGGGCCTCTACGAGCAGTACTTC.

V and J are TRBV5-1 and TRBJ2-2; 9 nucleotides align to TRBD1. The germline gives CDR1 SGHRS, CDR2 YFSETQ. CDR3 length: 17 residues. The ends lost 3 bases at V and 0 bases at J; junction bases unmatched: 6. In DNA form, the CDR3 reads TGCGCCAGCAGCTCCGACCACAGGGGGCCGAACACCGGGGAGCTGTTTTTT. It codes for CASSSDHRGPNTGELFF.